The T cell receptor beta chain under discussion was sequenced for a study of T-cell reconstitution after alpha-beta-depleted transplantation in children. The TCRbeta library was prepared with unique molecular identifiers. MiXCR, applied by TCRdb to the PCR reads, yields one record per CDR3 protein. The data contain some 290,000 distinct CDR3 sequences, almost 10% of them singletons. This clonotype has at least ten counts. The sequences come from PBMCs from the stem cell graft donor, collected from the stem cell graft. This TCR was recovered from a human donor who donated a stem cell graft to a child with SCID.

The CDR3: CASSFRDRGTDTQYF. For the CDR3, the DNA is TGTGCCAGCAGTTTTCGGGACAGGGGCACAGATACGCAGTATTTT. The rearrangement links TRBV27 to TRBJ2-3; the match to TRBD1 covers 9 bases. The CDR3 length is 15 residues. Germline assignment: CDR1 MNHEY and CDR2 SMNVEV (reference sequence). V was pared by 3 bases and J by 1 base, with 2 bases of the junction left unmatched.